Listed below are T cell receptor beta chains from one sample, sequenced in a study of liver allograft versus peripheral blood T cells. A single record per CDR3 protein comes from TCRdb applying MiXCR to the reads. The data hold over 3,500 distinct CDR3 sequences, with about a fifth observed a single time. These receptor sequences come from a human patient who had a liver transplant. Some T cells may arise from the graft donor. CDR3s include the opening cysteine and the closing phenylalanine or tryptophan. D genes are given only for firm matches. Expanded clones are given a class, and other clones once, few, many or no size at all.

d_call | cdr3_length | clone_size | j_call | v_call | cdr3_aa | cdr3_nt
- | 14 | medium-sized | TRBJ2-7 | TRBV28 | CASKNIRASYEQYF | TGTGCCAGCAAAAACATACGCGCCTCCTACGAGCAGTACTTC
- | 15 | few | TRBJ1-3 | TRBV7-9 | CASSLGGSSGNTIYF | TGTGCCAGCAGCTTAGGGGGGTCCTCTGGAAACACCATATATTTT
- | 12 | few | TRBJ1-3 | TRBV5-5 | CASRSSGNTIYF | TGTGCCAGCAGGTCCTCTGGAAACACCATATATTTT
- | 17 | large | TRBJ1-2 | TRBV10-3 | CAISESLGSGQTGGYTF | TGTGCCATCAGTGAAAGCTTAGGATCGGGCCAGACGGGTGGCTACACCTTC
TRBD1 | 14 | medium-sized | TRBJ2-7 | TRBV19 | CASSKRQGSYEQYF | TGTGCCAGTAGTAAACGACAGGGCTCCTACGAGCAGTACTTC
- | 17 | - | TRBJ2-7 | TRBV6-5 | CASSPEGSYGYTYEQYF | TGTGCCAGCAGTCCCGAAGGATCCTATGGCTACACCTACGAGCAGTACTTC
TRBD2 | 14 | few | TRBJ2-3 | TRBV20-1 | CSALDSGNPDTQYF | TGCAGTGCCCTCGATAGCGGGAACCCAGATACGCAGTATTTT
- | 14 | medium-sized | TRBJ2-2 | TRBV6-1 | CASRRELNTGELFF | TGTGCCAGCAGACGAGAACTGAACACCGGGGAGCTGTTTTTT
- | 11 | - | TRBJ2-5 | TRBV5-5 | CARSLPETQYF | TGTGCCAGAAGCTTACCGGAGACCCAGTACTTC
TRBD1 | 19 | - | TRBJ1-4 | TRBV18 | CASSPPVGTGGVTNEKLFF | TGTGCCAGCTCACCACCAGTCGGGACAGGGGGCGTAACTAATGAAAAACTGTTTTTT
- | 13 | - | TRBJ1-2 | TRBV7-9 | CASSLVMGDGYTF | TGTGCCAGCAGCTTAGTGATGGGGGATGGCTACACCTTC
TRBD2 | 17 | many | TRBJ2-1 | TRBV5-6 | CASSLLGAGGSLNEQFF | TGTGCCAGCAGCTTGTTGGGAGCGGGGGGATCCCTCAATGAGCAGTTCTTC
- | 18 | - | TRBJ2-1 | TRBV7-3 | CASSRSGIGGVSYNEQFF | TGTGCCAGCAGCCGATCGGGGATAGGGGGGGTCTCCTACAATGAGCAGTTCTTC
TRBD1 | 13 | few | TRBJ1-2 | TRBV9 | CASSLRGDYGYTF | TGTGCCAGCAGTCTCAGGGGGGACTATGGCTACACCTTC
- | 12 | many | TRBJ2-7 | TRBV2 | CASSASGYEQYF | TGTGCCAGCAGCGCCTCGGGTTACGAGCAGTACTTC
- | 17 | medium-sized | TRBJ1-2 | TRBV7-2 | CASSLNGPSSGLHGYTF | TGTGCCAGCAGCTTAAATGGTCCCTCTTCGGGGCTTCATGGCTACACCTTC
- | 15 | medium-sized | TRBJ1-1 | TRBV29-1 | CSVGRRLPKDTEAFF | TGCAGCGTTGGACGTAGGCTCCCCAAGGACACTGAAGCTTTCTTT
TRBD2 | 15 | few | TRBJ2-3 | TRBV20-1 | CSASLTSGGADTQYF | TGCAGTGCTAGTCTGACTAGCGGGGGTGCAGATACGCAGTATTTT
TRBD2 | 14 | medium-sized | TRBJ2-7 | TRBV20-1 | CSATSGGLSYEQYF | TGCAGTGCAACTAGCGGAGGTCTATCCTACGAGCAGTACTTC
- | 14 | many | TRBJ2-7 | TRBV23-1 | CASSQSGGEYEQYF | TGCGCCAGCAGTCAATCCGGGGGCGAGTACGAGCAGTACTTC
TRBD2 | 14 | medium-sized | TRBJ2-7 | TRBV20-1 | CSAVKAGIAYEQYF | TGCAGTGCCGTCAAAGCGGGGATCGCCTACGAGCAGTACTTC
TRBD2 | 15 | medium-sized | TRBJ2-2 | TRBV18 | CASSPTGRDTGELFF | TGTGCCAGCTCCCCTACTGGGAGGGACACCGGGGAGCTGTTTTTT
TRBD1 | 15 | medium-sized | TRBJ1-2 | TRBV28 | CASSFQGAVNYGYTF | TGTGCCAGCAGTTTTCAGGGGGCGGTTAACTATGGCTACACCTTC
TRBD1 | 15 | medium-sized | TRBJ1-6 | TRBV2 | CASSGRDSDNSPLHF | TGTGCCAGCAGTGGCCGGGACAGCGATAATTCACCCCTCCACTTT
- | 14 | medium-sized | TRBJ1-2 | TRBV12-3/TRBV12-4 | CASMLRELRGGYTF | TGTGCCAGCATGCTCAGGGAACTGCGAGGTGGCTACACCTTC
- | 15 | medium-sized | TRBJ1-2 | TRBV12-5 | CASGLVLGLNYGYTF | TGTGCTAGTGGTTTGGTACTTGGCCTTAACTATGGCTACACCTTC
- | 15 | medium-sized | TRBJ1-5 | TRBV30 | CAWTRGGGWLQPQHF | TGTGCCTGGACCCGCGGGGGGGGCTGGTTACAGCCCCAGCATTTT
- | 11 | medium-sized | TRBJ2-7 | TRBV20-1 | CSAKLDYEQYF | TGCAGTGCCAAGTTGGACTACGAGCAGTACTTC
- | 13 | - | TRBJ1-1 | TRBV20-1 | CSVSSDGNTEAFF | TGCAGTGTCTCAAGCGATGGGAACACTGAAGCTTTCTTT
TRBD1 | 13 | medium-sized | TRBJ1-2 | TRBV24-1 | CATSVGQGLGYTF | TGTGCCACCAGTGTGGGACAGGGATTAGGCTACACCTTC
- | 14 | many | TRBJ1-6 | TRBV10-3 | CASRGGRYNSPLHF | TGCGCCAGCAGAGGGGGGAGGTATAATTCACCCCTCCACTTT
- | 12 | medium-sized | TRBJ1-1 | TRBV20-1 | CSARSLDGEAFF | TGCAGTGCTAGATCCCTCGATGGTGAAGCTTTCTTT
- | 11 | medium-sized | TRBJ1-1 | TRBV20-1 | CSASRGAEAFF | TGCAGTGCTAGCCGGGGGGCTGAAGCTTTCTTT
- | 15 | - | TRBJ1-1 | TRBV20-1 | CSAAHAGYGNTEAFF | TGCAGTGCTGCCCACGCGGGATATGGGAACACTGAAGCTTTCTTT
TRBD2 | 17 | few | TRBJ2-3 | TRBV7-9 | CASRQRGGALGTDTQYF | TGTGCCAGCAGACAGCGGGGGGGCGCTTTGGGGACAGATACGCAGTATTTT
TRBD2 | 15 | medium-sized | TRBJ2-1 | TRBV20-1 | CSARPPSGGYNEQFF | TGCAGTGCTCGACCCCCTAGCGGGGGATACAATGAGCAGTTCTTC
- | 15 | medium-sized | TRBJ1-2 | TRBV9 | CASSVVPGSLNGYTF | TGTGCCAGCAGCGTAGTCCCAGGCTCTTTAAATGGCTACACCTTC
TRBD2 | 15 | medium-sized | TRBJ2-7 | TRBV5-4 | CASSSKLAGEDEQYF | TGTGCCAGCAGCTCCAAACTAGCGGGAGAGGACGAGCAGTACTTC
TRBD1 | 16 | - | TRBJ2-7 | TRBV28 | CASSLSPRQGRYEQYF | TGTGCCAGCAGTTTGTCCCCCCGACAGGGGAGGTACGAGCAGTACTTC
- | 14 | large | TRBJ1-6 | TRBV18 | CASSSQGYNSPLHF | TGTGCCAGCTCATCTCAGGGGTATAATTCACCCCTCCACTTT
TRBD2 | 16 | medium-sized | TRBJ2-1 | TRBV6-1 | CASSALIAGGLNEQFF | TGTGCCAGCAGTGCCCTTATAGCGGGGGGGCTTAATGAGCAGTTCTTC
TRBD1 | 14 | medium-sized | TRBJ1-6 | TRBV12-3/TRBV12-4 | CASSRQGSNSPLHF | TGTGCCAGCAGTCGACAGGGCAGTAATTCACCCCTCCACTTT
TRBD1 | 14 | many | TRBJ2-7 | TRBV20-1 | CSARGGGQGFEQYF | TGCAGTGCTAGAGGGGGGGGACAGGGCTTCGAGCAGTACTTC
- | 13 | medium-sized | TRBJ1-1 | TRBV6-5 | CASRGRLNTEAFF | TGTGCCAGCAGGGGAAGACTGAACACTGAAGCTTTCTTT
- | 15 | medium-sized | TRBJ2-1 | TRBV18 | CASSPFRLKGNEQFF | TGTGCCAGCTCACCCTTTCGACTGAAGGGCAATGAGCAGTTCTTC
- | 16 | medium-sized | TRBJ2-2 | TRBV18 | CASSPPGLGPTGELFF | TGTGCCAGCTCACCCCCCGGGTTAGGGCCCACCGGGGAGCTGTTTTTT
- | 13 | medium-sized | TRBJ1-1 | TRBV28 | CASSQGKGTEAFF | TGTGCCAGCAGTCAAGGGAAGGGCACTGAAGCTTTCTTT
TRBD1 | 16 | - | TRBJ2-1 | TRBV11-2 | CASSPGTGRPHNERFF | TGTGCCAGCAGCCCGGGGACAGGGCGGCCCCACAATGAGCGGTTCTTC
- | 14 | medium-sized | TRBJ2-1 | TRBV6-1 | CASSEALVGNEQFF | TGTGCCAGCAGTGAAGCGCTGGTGGGTAATGAGCAGTTCTTC
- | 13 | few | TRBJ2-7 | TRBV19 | CASSARFFQEQYF | TGTGCCAGTAGTGCCCGATTCTTTCAAGAGCAGTACTTC
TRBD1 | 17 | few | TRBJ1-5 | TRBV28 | CASSPSRRRGLYQPQHF | TGTGCCAGCAGTCCCTCGCGCCGCAGGGGGTTGTACCAGCCCCAGCATTTT
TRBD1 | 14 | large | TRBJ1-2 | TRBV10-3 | CAIRRTGSSYGYTF | TGTGCCATCAGACGGACAGGCTCGAGCTATGGCTACACCTTC